This T cell receptor beta chain stems from a study of Ad26.COV2.S vaccination and SARS-CoV-2 variants. Overall study: Into the muscle, Ad26.COV2.S was dosed once or twice, 56 days apart.

The CDR3 length is 15 residues. CDR1 and CDR2 (germline): SGDLS, YYNGEE. Trimming cost V 4 bases and J 8 bases; bases outside gene matches: 11. Data came from immunoSEQ multiplex PCR; TCRdb stores just in-frame clones and leaves some out. The top ten clones hold 13% of a sample with approximately 480,000 clones, about 83% of them seen once. Treatment described: 15 to 20 received Ad26.COV2.S at low or high dose, single or two shots; 5 received placebo; per-sample allocation not given. Collection of the samples took place on day 63 after the first injection of vaccine or placebo. The source of this sequence is a person aged 18-60 years who received the Ad26.COV2.S COVID-19 vaccine or a placebo. The sample here was peripheral blood, taken in a trial of Ad26.COV2.S vaccine versus placebo. This rearrangement joins TRBV9 to TRBJ2-1; 8 nucleotides line up with TRBD1. The CDR3 DNA is TGTGCCAGCAGCCAGGACAGGGATTGGGTAGATGAGCAGTTCTTC. It is translated as CASSQDRDWVDEQFF.